This T cell receptor (beta chain) was sequenced in a study of cytomegalovirus exposure and HLA in healthy donors. Germline-derived CDR1 and CDR2 are SQVTM and ANQGSEA. The ends were cut back, 2 bases at V and 6 bases at J, with 20 bases in the middle. This CDR3 is 16 amino acids long. Here immunoSEQ multiplex PCR was the method, and the copy in TCRdb shows in-frame clones only, minus some. This sample has about 190,000 clones; approximately 84% occur once, and the top ten carry 2.5% to 3.5%. The source of this sequence is a woman aged 18-29 years in good health and CMV-seropositive. The rearrangement joins TRBV29-1 to TRBJ2-1; tentative D call: TRBD2 (5 bases). Sequenced: PBMCs. The CDR3 nucleotides read TGCAGCGTTGAATCTACTAGTCCATCGGTTTTCAATGAGCAGTTCTTC. Encoded protein: CSVESTSPSVFNEQFF.